This record covers a single T cell receptor (beta chain). Its matching antigen is unknown. The source of the sample is a study of memory CD4+ T cells and cytomegalovirus serostatus. Regarding the study as a whole: Of 164 reported CMV TCRbeta sequences, roughly 67 were found in memory CD4+ repertoires. Suggested: most of the CMV-linked TCR signature lies in CD4+ memory cells.

The method was immunoSEQ multiplex PCR; TCRdb's version includes in-frame clones alone and lacks a portion of them. The table has fewer than 40,000 clones, less than 80% seen once; the top ten hold less than 5.5%. Germline CDR1 PRHDT, CDR2 FYEKMQ (reference sequence). This CDR3 spans 19 amino acids. The V gene end was trimmed by 1 base and the J gene end by 0 bases; junction bases not matched to a gene: 11. The sort gate was single viable CD3+CD4+CD8-CD45RO+ cells for memory CD4+ T cells. CD4+ T cells were isolated by positive magnetic selection. Sequences were obtained from memory CD4+ T cells from blood. This TCR was recovered from an adult in good health and CMV-seropositive. The gene calls are TRBV13 and TRBJ2-2; TRBD1 agrees at 7 bases. This chain's CDR3 is CASSLEGAFDPANTGELFF. The CDR3 DNA sequence: TGTGCCAGCAGCTTAGAGGGGGCGTTTGATCCCGCGAACACCGGGGAGCTGTTTTTT. Full variable domain (missing parts from reference TRBV13 and TRBJ2-2): AAGVIQSPRHLIKEKRETATLKCYPIPRHDTVYWYQQGPGQDPQFLISFYEKMQSDKGSIPDRFSAQQFSDYHSELNMSSLELGDSALYFCASSLEGAFDPANTGELFFGEGSRLTVL.